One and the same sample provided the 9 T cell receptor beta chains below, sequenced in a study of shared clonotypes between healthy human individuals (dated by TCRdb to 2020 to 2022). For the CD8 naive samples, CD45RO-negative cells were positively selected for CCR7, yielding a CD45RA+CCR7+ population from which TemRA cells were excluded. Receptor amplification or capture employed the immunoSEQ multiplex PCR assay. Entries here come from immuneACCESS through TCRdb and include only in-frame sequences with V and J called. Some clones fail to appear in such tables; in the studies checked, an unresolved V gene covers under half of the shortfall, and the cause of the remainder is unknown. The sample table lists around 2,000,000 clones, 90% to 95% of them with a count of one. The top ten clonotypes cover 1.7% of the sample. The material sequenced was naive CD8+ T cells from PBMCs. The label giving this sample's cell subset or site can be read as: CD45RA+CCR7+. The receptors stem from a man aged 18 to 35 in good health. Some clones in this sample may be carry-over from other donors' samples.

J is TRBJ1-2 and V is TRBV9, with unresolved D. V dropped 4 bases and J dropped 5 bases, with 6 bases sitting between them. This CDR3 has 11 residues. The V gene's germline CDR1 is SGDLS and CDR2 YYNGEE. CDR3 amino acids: CASSNGYGYTF. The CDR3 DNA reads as TGTGCCAGCAGCAATGGGTATGGCTACACCTTC. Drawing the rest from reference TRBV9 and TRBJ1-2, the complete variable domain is DSGVTQTPKHLITATGQRVTLRCSPRSGDLSVYWYQQSLDQGLQFLIQYYNGEERAKGNILERFSAQQFPDLHSELNLSSLELGDSALYFCASSNGYGYTFGSGTRLTVV.

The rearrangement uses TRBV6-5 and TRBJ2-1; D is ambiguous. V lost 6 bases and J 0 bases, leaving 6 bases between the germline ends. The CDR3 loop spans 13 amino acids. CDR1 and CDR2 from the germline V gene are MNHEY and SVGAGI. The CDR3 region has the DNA TGTGCCAGCAGCGCGAGCTCCTACAATGAGCAGTTCTTC. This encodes CASSASSYNEQFF.

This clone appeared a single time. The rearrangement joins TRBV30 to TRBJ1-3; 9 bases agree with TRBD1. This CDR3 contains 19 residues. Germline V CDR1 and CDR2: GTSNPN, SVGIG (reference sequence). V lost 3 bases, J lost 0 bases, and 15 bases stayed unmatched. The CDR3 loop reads CAWRGPGQGTWHSGNTIYF. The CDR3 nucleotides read TGTGCCTGGAGGGGACCGGGACAGGGAACTTGGCACTCTGGAAACACCATATATTTT.

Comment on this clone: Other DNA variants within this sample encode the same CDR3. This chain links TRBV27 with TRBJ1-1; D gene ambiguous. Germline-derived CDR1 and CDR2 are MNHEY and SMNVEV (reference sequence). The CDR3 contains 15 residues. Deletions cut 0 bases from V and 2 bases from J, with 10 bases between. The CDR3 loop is CASSLSSGGNTEAFF. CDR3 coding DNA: TGTGCCAGCAGTTTATCGAGTGGCGGTAACACTGAAGCTTTCTTT.

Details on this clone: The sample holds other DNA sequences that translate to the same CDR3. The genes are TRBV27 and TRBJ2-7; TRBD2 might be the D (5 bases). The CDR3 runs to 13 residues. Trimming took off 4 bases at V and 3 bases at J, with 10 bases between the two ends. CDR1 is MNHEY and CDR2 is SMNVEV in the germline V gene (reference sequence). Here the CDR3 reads CASSYGGGYEQYF. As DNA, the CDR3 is TGTGCCAGCAGTTACGGCGGAGGCTACGAGCAGTACTTC.

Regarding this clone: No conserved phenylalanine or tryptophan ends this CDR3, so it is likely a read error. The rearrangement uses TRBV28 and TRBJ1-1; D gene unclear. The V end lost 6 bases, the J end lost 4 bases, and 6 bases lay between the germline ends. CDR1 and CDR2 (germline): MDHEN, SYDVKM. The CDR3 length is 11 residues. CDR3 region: CASSVGTEAFL. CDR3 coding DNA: TGTGCCAGCAGCGTTGGCACTGAAGCTTTCCTT.

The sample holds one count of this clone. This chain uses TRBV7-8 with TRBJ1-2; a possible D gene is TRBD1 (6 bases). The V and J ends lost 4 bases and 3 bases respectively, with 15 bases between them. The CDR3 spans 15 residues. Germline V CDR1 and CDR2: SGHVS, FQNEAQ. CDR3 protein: CASSWDGGPYYGYTF. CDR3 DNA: TGTGCCAGCAGCTGGGATGGGGGGCCGTACTATGGCTACACCTTC.

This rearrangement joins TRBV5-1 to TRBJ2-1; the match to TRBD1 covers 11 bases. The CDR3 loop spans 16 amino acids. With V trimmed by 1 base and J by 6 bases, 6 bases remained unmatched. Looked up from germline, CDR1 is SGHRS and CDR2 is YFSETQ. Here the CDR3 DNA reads TGCGCCAGCAGCTTGTTGGGGACAGGGGGTCTCAATGAGCAGTTCTTC. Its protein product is CASSLLGTGGLNEQFF.

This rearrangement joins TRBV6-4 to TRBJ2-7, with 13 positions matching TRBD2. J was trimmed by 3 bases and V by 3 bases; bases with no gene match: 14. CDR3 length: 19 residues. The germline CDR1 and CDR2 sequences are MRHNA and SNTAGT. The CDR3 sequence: CASSEGGLAGPMLYYEQYF. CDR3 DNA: TGTGCCAGCAGTGAGGGGGGACTAGCGGGACCAATGCTATACTACGAGCAGTACTTC.